A single sample is the source of the 18 T cell receptor beta chains below, sequenced in a study of blood T cell repertoires in COVID-19. Data came from immunoSEQ multiplex PCR; TCRdb stores just in-frame clones and leaves some out. The table has about 61,000 clones, around 86% seen once. Sequencing input: peripheral blood. Receptors were obtained from a human donor in a cohort sampled during active COVID-19.

This clone is a singleton in its sample. The chain links TRBV27 to TRBJ2-2; D is perhaps TRBD2 (6 bases). CDR3 size: 13 residues. V shed 5 bases and J shed 6 bases, with 10 bases lying between them. Germline V gene lookup returns CDR1 MNHEY and CDR2 SMNVEV (reference sequence). For the CDR3, the DNA is TGTGCCAGCAGTCCGACTAGGTCCGGGGAGCTGTTTTTT. Its translation is CASSPTRSGELFF.

This chain links TRBV4-1 with TRBJ2-2; D is possibly TRBD1 (5 bases). Trimming stripped 5 bases from V and 8 bases from J, with 12 bases between. The CDR3 has 13 amino acids. The germline V gene has CDR1 MGHRA and CDR2 YSYEKL. The CDR3 reads CASSTQGRGELFF. The CDR3 DNA follows: TGCGCCAGCAGCACGCAGGGCCGGGGGGAGCTGTTTTTT.

The rearrangement joins TRBV15 to TRBJ2-7; 7 bases map to TRBD2. There are 17 residues in the CDR3. Germline V gene sequence: CDR1 LNHNV, CDR2 YYDKDF (reference sequence). J gave up 6 bases and V 0 bases, and 14 bases lay outside the gene matches. In DNA, the CDR3 is TGTGCCACCAGCAGAGATCCTCCGGGCGGGAGACTCGTCGAGCAGTACTTC. Protein product: CATSRDPPGGRLVEQYF.

The rearrangement joins TRBV19 to TRBJ2-1; TRBD1 matches 10 bases. V lost 5 bases, J lost 5 bases, and 6 bases stayed unmatched. CDR3 size: 15 residues. CDR1 is LNHDA and CDR2 is SQIVND in the germline V gene (reference sequence). The CDR3: CASSPGQGNHNEQFF. Written as DNA, the CDR3 is TGTGCCAGTAGTCCGGGACAGGGGAACCACAATGAGCAGTTCTTC.

The V gene is TRBV27, the J gene TRBJ1-5, with 9 bases matching TRBD1. The junction had 5 bases not matched to a gene; V was cut back by 4 bases and J by 7 bases. This CDR3 is built from 14 residues. Germline lookup yields CDR1 MNHEY and CDR2 SMNVEV (reference sequence). In DNA, the CDR3 is TGTGCCAGCAGTTGGGACAGGGCAAGCCAGCCCCAGCATTTT. This translates into CASSWDRASQPQHF.

The J gene is TRBJ2-7, the V gene TRBV11-3; D perhaps matches TRBD2 (6 bases). Trimming stripped 5 bases from V and 3 bases from J, with 14 bases between. CDR1 and CDR2 from the germline V gene are SGHNT and YENEEA. This CDR3 contains 14 residues. The CDR3 loop is CASSKSGRGYEQYF. The CDR3 region has the DNA TGTGCCAGCAGCAAGTCCGGGAGAGGCTACGAGCAGTACTTC. Supplemented by reference TRBV11-3 and TRBJ2-7, the full variable domain reads EAGVVQSPRYKIIEKKQPVAFWCNPISGHNTLYWYLQNLGQGPELLIRYENEEAVDDSQLPKDRFSAERLKGVDSTLKIQPAELGDSAVYLCASSKSGRGYEQYFGPGTRLTVT.

The J gene is TRBJ2-5, the V gene TRBV19; TRBD1 agrees at 9 bases. The CDR3 loop spans 13 amino acids. J lost 2 bases, V lost 6 bases, and 1 base had no gene match. Germline V gene lookup returns CDR1 LNHDA and CDR2 SQIVND (reference sequence). The CDR3 DNA follows: TGTGCCAGTAGGGGACAGGGTCAAGAGACCCAGTACTTC. The encoded protein is CASRGQGQETQYF.

The chain links TRBV14 to TRBJ2-1; TRBD2 aligns across 11 bases. The junction had 6 bases not matched to a gene; V was cut back by 1 base and J by 10 bases. Germline V gene sequence: CDR1 SGHDN, CDR2 FVKESK. There are 15 residues in the CDR3. The chain's CDR3 is CASSQASSGRGEQFF. For the CDR3, the DNA is TGTGCCAGCAGCCAAGCGAGTAGCGGGAGGGGGGAGCAGTTCTTC.

The CDR3: CATSDWTSGSSYNEQFF. The CDR3 nucleotides are TGTGCCACCAGTGACTGGACTAGCGGAAGCTCCTACAATGAGCAGTTCTTC. The J gene is TRBJ2-1, the V gene TRBV24-1, with TRBD2 identical over 10 bases. V lost 4 bases, J lost 0 bases, and 5 bases stayed unmatched. Germline V lookup: CDR1 KGHDR, CDR2 SFDVKD. CDR3 length: 17 amino acids.

This chain joins TRBV6-1 and TRBJ1-3; D is uncertain. The CDR3 runs 16 residues. In germline, CDR1 is MNHNS, CDR2 SASEGT. V lost 2 bases, J lost 0 bases, and 11 bases lay in between. The CDR3 loop reads CASSELRSYSGNTIYF. In DNA, the CDR3 is TGTGCCAGCAGTGAATTGAGGAGCTACTCTGGAAACACCATATATTTT.

CDR3 sequence (DNA): TGCGCCAGCAGCCCCAACCGCGGGACAGGGGGCAAAAATGAGCAGTTCTTC. This translates into CASSPNRGTGGKNEQFF. This chain joins TRBV4-1 and TRBJ2-1; 12 bases map to TRBD1. The CDR3 spans 17 residues. Trimming at V came to 4 bases and at J to 7 bases, leaving 11 bases not matched to a gene. In germline, CDR1 is MGHRA, CDR2 YSYEKL.

This chain links TRBV6-5 with TRBJ2-7, with TRBD2 identical over 7 bases. The V segment lost 6 bases and the J segment 3 bases; nucleotides outside the gene matches: 8. This CDR3 is 14 amino acids long. Germline CDR1 and CDR2: MNHEY and SVGAGI. The chain's CDR3 is CASRGGTADYEQYF. Here the CDR3 DNA reads TGTGCCAGCAGGGGGGGGACGGCCGACTACGAGCAGTACTTC.

The CDR3 region is CASSPGTGSQPQHF. CDR3 coding DNA: TGTGCCAGCAGCCCCGGGACAGGGAGTCAGCCCCAGCATTTT. The chain recombines TRBV7-9 with TRBJ1-5; TRBD1 matches 9 bases. The length of the CDR3 is 14 residues. CDR1 is SEHNR, CDR2 FQNEAQ, per germline (reference sequence). The ends lost 5 bases at V and 6 bases at J; junction bases unmatched: 5. Complete variable domain (other parts from reference TRBV7-9 and TRBJ1-5): DTGVSQNPRHKITKRGQNVTFRCDPISEHNRLYWYRQTLGQGPEFLTYFQNEAQLEKSRLLSDRFSAERPKGSFSTLEIQRTEQGDSAMYLCASSPGTGSQPQHFGDGTRLSIL.

The chain recombines TRBV7-9 with TRBJ2-7; D remains unclear. The CDR3 covers 12 residues. Trimming cost V 1 base and J 4 bases, with 5 bases left between them. Per the germline V gene, CDR1 is SEHNR and CDR2 is FQNEAQ (reference sequence). The CDR3 nucleotides read TGTGCCAGCAGCTTAGGCGAATACGAGCAGTACTTC. Translation: CASSLGEYEQYF.

The chain couples TRBV11-3 to TRBJ1-2; 8 bases are shared with TRBD1. CDR3 length: 12 residues. Germline CDR1 and CDR2: SGHNT and YENEEA. Germline trimming cut 3 bases from V and 6 bases from J; bases unmatched to any gene: 0. CDR3 coding DNA: TGTGCCAGCAGCTTGACAGGGGATGGCTACACCTTC. Protein product: CASSLTGDGYTF.

The chain recombines TRBV9 with TRBJ1-2, with D possibly matching TRBD1 (6 bases). V was shortened by 0 bases and J by 1 base, with 10 bases between the two germline ends. The CDR3 runs 15 residues. The germline gives CDR1 SGDLS, CDR2 YYNGEE. The CDR3 DNA is TGTGCCAGCAGCGTAGCGCCAGGGGTTAACTATGGCTACACCTTC. Protein product: CASSVAPGVNYGYTF.

The chain combines TRBV21-1 with TRBJ2-7; the table's D gene call, TRBD2, was not cross checked with the DNA. TRBV21-1 is given as a pseudogene. This CDR3 region has 14 residues. The CDR3 loop reads CANPGTSVTYEQYF. CDR3 nucleotide sequence: TGTGCCAACCCCGGGACTAGCGTAACCTACGAGCAGTACTTC.

V and J are TRBV3-1 (or the pseudogene TRBV3-2) and TRBJ2-5; D not certain. Deletions cut 1 base from V and 4 bases from J, with 16 bases between. The CDR3 sequence is 16 residues long. The germline V gene encodes CDR1 LGHDT and CDR2 YNNKEL (reference sequence). The CDR3 spells CASSQVFSSSVETQYF. The CDR3 DNA sequence: TGTGCCAGCAGCCAAGTATTCTCGAGCTCCGTAGAGACCCAGTACTTC.